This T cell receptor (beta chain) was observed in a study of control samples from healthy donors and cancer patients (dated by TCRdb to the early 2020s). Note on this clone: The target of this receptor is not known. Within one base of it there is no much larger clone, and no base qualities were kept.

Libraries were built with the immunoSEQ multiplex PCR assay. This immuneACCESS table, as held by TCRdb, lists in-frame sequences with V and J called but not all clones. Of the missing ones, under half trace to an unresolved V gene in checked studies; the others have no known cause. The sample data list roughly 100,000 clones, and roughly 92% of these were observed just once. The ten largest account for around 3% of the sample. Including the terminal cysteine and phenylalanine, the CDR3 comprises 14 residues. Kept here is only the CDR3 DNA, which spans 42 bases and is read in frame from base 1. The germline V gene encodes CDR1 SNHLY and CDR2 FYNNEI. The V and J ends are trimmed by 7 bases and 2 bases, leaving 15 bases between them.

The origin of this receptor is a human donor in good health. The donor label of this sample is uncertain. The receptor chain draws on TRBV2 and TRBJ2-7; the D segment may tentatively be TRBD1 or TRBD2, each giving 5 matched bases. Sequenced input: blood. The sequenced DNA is TGTGCCAGCACCTCGACAGACGGGACCTACGAGCAGTACTTC. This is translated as CASTSTDGTYEQYF.